This paragraph covers one T cell receptor (beta chain) sequence. The data derive from a study of T cell changes during pregnancy in multiple sclerosis. The method was immunoSEQ multiplex PCR; TCRdb's version includes in-frame clones alone and lacks a portion of them. The top ten hold around 0.5% of the sample, which has approximately 82,000 clones, over 80% seen once. This material consisted of CD4+ T cells from peripheral blood mononuclear cells, taken in the second trimester of pregnancy. The sequence came from a female donor with multiple sclerosis, enrolled in a pregnancy study.

For the CDR3, the DNA is TGTGCCACCTCCGGGGGGTCGTCCTACGAGCAGTACTTC. Its protein product is CATSGGSSYEQYF. The chain employs TRBV6-4 and TRBJ2-7; 7 nucleotides line up with TRBD2. Germline CDR1 reads MRHNA; CDR2 reads SNTAGT. The CDR3 has 13 residues. Trimming removed 10 bases from V and 1 base from J; junction bases left unmatched: 7.